This TCR beta chain originates from a study of blood T cell repertoires in COVID-19 (dated by TCRdb to the early 2020s). The study in broad terms: Samples covering the acute and convalescent phases of COVID-19 were provided by collaborators in the United States, Italy and Spain. Samples were obtained from the ongoing ImmuneRACE study (first 160 participants) and from about 1,300 subjects provided by 6 global collaborators. The repertoires were released in a freely available public database intended as a resource for research on the immune response to SARS-CoV-2. The sample metadata nearly always contained a de-identified subject ID, COVID-19 status, age in years and sex. The material from the prospective study consisted of cDNA or gDNA derived from T cells, B-cell-depleted T cells, or PBMCs. Deeply sampled blood TCRbeta repertoires from subjects exposed to, actively infected with, or recovered from COVID-19 were included in the dataset. Where HLA class I and class II types were available, the types were taken from metadata supplied by the sample provider, not from assay-based typing. Results the study describes overall, beyond this receptor: How much clinical and demographic metadata was included differed by source and by participant, and the metadata was provided uncurated.

V loses 4 bases of germline sequence and J loses 4 bases, and the interval between the two ends is 10 bases. The CDR3 measures 12 amino acids from cysteine to phenylalanine. Only the CDR3 region is kept as DNA, spanning 36 bases read in frame from base 1. The CDR1 and CDR2 encoded by the germline V gene are SQVTM and ANQGSEA. One collaborating source in Seattle enrolled patients while the patients were actively infected and followed the patients over time throughout the course of disease. The collaborating institutions used their own protocols to collect whole blood in K2EDTA tubes. Collaborator samples were shipped for TCRbeta analysis as frozen whole blood, isolated PBMCs, or DNA extracted from either sample type. The immunoSEQ Assay, a bias-controlled multiplex PCR, was used to amplify TCRbeta CDR3 regions from genomic DNA. The source study handled its data this way. Nucleated cell counts per sample were estimated from amplification of reference gene primers within the assay. Sequence reads were collapsed and filtered to measure the absolute abundance of every unique TCRbeta CDR3 rearrangement. For each sample, productive Simpson clonality was calculated as the square root of Simpson's diversity index over productive rearrangements. The clones in this table, taken by TCRdb from immuneACCESS, are in-frame only. Not every clone is retained; where verified, under half of the shortfall comes from an unresolved V gene, and the cause of the rest is unknown. The V and J calls and clone size were taken over from that table, and D and trimming were inferred from the DNA. Here the sample has over 400,000 clones; roughly nine tenths occur a single time. The leading ten clones occupy about 8% of the sample.

As for this clone: Its binding antigen is unknown. No much larger clonotype is one base removed from it; base qualities were not supplied.

Sequenced sample: peripheral blood. The sequence was obtained from a woman aged 50 to 60 with COVID-19, enrolled during active disease. The rearranged segments are TRBV29-1 and TRBJ1-2; possibly the D gene is TRBD1, per 5 matching bases. The sequenced DNA is TGCAGCGTTGTCGGGCAGGGCTATGGCTACACCTTC. It is translated as CSVVGQGYGYTF. Reference TRBV29-1 and TRBJ1-2 proteins supply the regions before and after the CDR3; the full variable domain is: SAVISQKPSRDICQRGTSLTIQCQVDSQVTMMFWYRQQPGQSLTLIATANQGSEATYESGFVIDKFPISRPNLTFSTLTVSNMSPEDSSIYLCSVVGQGYGYTFGSGTRLTVV.